Following are 27 T cell receptor beta chains from one sample sequenced in a study of blood T cell repertoires in COVID-19. Clones were read by immunoSEQ multiplex PCR, and TCRdb kept only the in-frame ones, dropping some. The data contain some 100,000 clones, roughly 82% of them seen just once; the ten biggest clones take up around 7.3%. The sample comprised peripheral blood. These receptors came from a man in his fifties or sixties with active or convalescent COVID-19.

This chain links TRBV14 with TRBJ2-2, with a weak D call TRBD1 (8 bases). V was pared by 4 bases and J by 5 bases, with 20 bases between. CDR3 length equals 17 residues. Germline V gene sequence: CDR1 SGHDN, CDR2 FVKESK. CDR3 bases: TGTGCCAGCAGCCCAGAGACGGACAGGGAGGGGACCGGGGAGCTGTTTTTT. Translating gives CASSPETDREGTGELFF.

This chain connects TRBV11-3 to TRBJ2-7; TRBD1 matches 7 bases. Germline CDR1 and CDR2: SGHNT and YENEEA. The CDR3 sequence is 17 residues long. The V and J ends lost 2 bases and 9 bases, in that order; junction bases with no gene match: 19. The CDR3 loop is CASSLRDRPVRIQGQYV. The CDR3 coding sequence is TGTGCCAGCAGCTTAAGGGACAGACCTGTCCGTATCCAGGGGCAGTACGTC.

This chain joins TRBV7-4 and TRBJ1-3, with D unclear. The V gene lost 8 bases and the J gene lost 2 bases, with 16 bases spanning the gap. This CDR3 contains 15 residues. Per germline, CDR1 SGHVT and CDR2 SQSDAQ. The CDR3 coding sequence is TGTGCCAGCTCCGGCGCCCGGGTTACTGGAAACACCATATATTTT. Translation gives CASSGARVTGNTIYF.

The J gene is TRBJ2-5, the V gene TRBV5-6; tentative D call: TRBD2 (6 bases). Germline loops: CDR1 SGHDT, CDR2 YYEEEE. The CDR3 is made up of 14 amino acids. V dropped 0 bases and J dropped 4 bases, with 10 bases sitting between them. CDR3 loop: CASSLAQEGETQYF. DNA of the CDR3: TGTGCCAGCAGCTTGGCGCAGGAGGGAGAGACCCAGTACTTC.

This sequence joins TRBV6-5 and TRBJ2-3; 9 nucleotides match TRBD2. In germline, CDR1 is MNHEY, CDR2 SVGAGI. Losses at the gene ends were 1 base for V and 5 bases for J; bases not matched to a gene: 7. CDR3 size: 16 residues. The CDR3 region has the DNA TGTGCCAGCAGTTACTTCGGGACTAGCCAGGGAGATACGCAGTATTTT. It translates to CASSYFGTSQGDTQYF.

The J gene is TRBJ2-7, the V gene TRBV11-2; the match to TRBD1 covers 9 bases. The trim removed 4 bases at V and 6 bases at J, leaving 4 bases unmatched. The germline V gene encodes CDR1 SGHAT and CDR2 FQNNGV. The CDR3 extends over 13 amino acids. This CDR3 reads CASSSGTGFEQYV. The CDR3 DNA is TGTGCCAGCAGCTCCGGGACAGGGTTCGAGCAGTACGTC.

The V gene is TRBV7-6, the J gene TRBJ1-6, with TRBD1 matching over 9 bases. V lost 5 bases and J lost 7; bases outside the gene matches: 12. Germline assignment: CDR1 SGHVS and CDR2 FNYEAQ. The length of the CDR3 is 17 residues. The CDR3 loop reads CASSPTPGTGPNSPLHF. CDR3 coding DNA: TGTGCCAGCAGCCCTACGCCAGGGACAGGGCCCAATTCACCCCTCCACTTT.

The chain combines TRBV5-1 with TRBJ1-5; 7 bases are a match to TRBD1. The CDR3 runs to 14 residues. Germline assignment: CDR1 SGHRS and CDR2 YFSETQ. V dropped 2 bases and J dropped 5; count of bases not matched to a gene: 4. The CDR3 DNA follows: TGCGCCAGCAGCTTCGGGCAGGGGGATCAGCCCCAGCATTTT. Its translation is CASSFGQGDQPQHF.

The gene calls are TRBV10-3 and TRBJ2-3; TRBD2 matches at 8 bases. Germline lookup yields CDR1 ENHRY and CDR2 SYGVKD. V lost 0 bases, J lost 5 bases, and 4 bases stayed unmatched. The CDR3 length is 15 residues. The chain's CDR3 is CAISESSGVLDTQYF. For the CDR3, the DNA is TGTGCCATCAGTGAGTCTAGCGGGGTCCTAGATACGCAGTATTTT.

This chain links TRBV2 with TRBJ1-2; TRBD1 matches 7 bases. CDR1 is SNHLY, CDR2 FYNNEI, per germline. This CDR3 comprises 14 residues. J lost 4 bases, V lost 5 bases, and 7 bases had no gene match. CDR3 coding DNA: TGTGCCAGCAGTTCGCAGGGGGGAGGCTATGGCTACACCTTC. It is translated as CASSSQGGGYGYTF.

The gene calls are TRBV28 and TRBJ1-5, with D tentatively TRBD1 (6 bases). The CDR3 is 15 amino acids. The V and J ends lost 6 bases and 0 bases respectively, with 12 bases between them. The V gene's germline CDR1 is MDHEN and CDR2 SYDVKM. The CDR3 region has the DNA TGTGCCAGCAGCTCCGGGACACCTAGCAATCAGCCCCAGCATTTT. This translates into CASSSGTPSNQPQHF.

The genes are TRBV4-1 and TRBJ2-5; D uncertain. Germline CDR1 is MGHRA and CDR2 is YSYEKL. Trimming removed 1 base at V and 1 base at J, with 4 bases between. The CDR3 has 13 amino acids. The CDR3 sequence is CASSQVRQETQYF. CDR3 bases: TGCGCCAGCAGCCAAGTGCGCCAAGAGACCCAGTACTTC.

V is TRBV7-8 and J is TRBJ1-3; perhaps TRBD1 as D (5 bases). The CDR3 length is 17 residues. V lost 0 bases, J lost 0 bases, and 12 bases lay in between. Germline values: CDR1 SGHVS, CDR2 FQNEAQ. The DNA for the CDR3 is TGTGCCAGCAGCTTAGCCGGGACTGGTAACTCTGGAAACACCATATATTTT. Translation: CASSLAGTGNSGNTIYF.

CDR3 sequence: CASSLGRGPYGYTF. The CDR3 nucleotides are TGCGCCAGCAGCTTGGGTAGGGGGCCCTATGGCTACACCTTC. This chain connects TRBV5-1 to TRBJ1-2, with 7 bases matching TRBD1. The CDR3 is made up of 14 amino acids. J gave up 4 bases and V 0 bases, and 3 bases lay outside the gene matches. Germline CDR1 and CDR2: SGHRS and YFSETQ.

This chain links TRBV5-4 with TRBJ2-7; 8 bases line up with TRBD1. CDR1 is SGHNT and CDR2 is YYREEE in the germline V gene (reference sequence). CDR3 size: 14 residues. V was clipped by 0 bases and J by 7 bases; unmatched bases: 6. This CDR3 reads CASSLDQGAGEQYF. The CDR3 nucleotides are TGTGCCAGCAGCTTGGACCAGGGGGCAGGGGAGCAGTACTTC.

The genes are TRBV18 and TRBJ1-5; 9 bases line up with TRBD1. Germline V lookup: CDR1 KGHSH, CDR2 LQKENI. This CDR3 has 15 amino acids. The J segment lost 5 bases and the V segment lost 6 bases, leaving 8 bases of the junction unmatched. Here the CDR3 DNA reads TGTGCCAGCTCTGGGGACAGGGCCGACCATCAGCCCCAGCATTTT. It codes for CASSGDRADHQPQHF.

V gene TRBV24-1 combines with J gene TRBJ2-3; 7 positions match TRBD1. The CDR3 has 14 residues. Germline CDR1 reads KGHDR; CDR2 reads SFDVKD. Unmatched junction bases numbered 9, after V lost 5 bases and J lost 8 bases. The CDR3 sequence is CATSVPGQSSTQYF. In DNA form, the CDR3 reads TGTGCCACCAGTGTCCCGGGACAGAGCAGTACGCAGTATTTT.

This chain uses TRBV5-1 with TRBJ2-5; 7 positions agree with TRBD1. Germline trimming cut 2 bases from V and 3 bases from J; bases unmatched to any gene: 1. CDR3 length: 13 amino acids. The germline CDR1 and CDR2 sequences are SGHRS and YFSETQ. The CDR3: CASSFQGEETQYF. The DNA for the CDR3 is TGCGCCAGCAGCTTTCAGGGGGAAGAGACCCAGTACTTC.

The chain combines TRBV2 with TRBJ1-2; D ambiguous. V shed 6 bases and J shed 8 bases, with 10 bases lying between them. CDR1 and CDR2 from the germline V gene are SNHLY and FYNNEI. The CDR3 length is 11 residues. The DNA for the CDR3 is TGTGCCAGCAGGGAGGAGGAAGGCTACACCTTC. Translating it yields CASREEEGYTF.

The V and J genes are TRBV5-4 and TRBJ2-5, with TRBD1 matching over 11 bases. Per the germline V gene, CDR1 is SGHNT and CDR2 is YYREEE (reference sequence). This CDR3 has 15 residues. The J segment lost 6 bases and the V segment lost 2 bases, leaving 6 bases of the junction unmatched. The CDR3 loop reads CASSLRTGGRQTQYF. DNA of the CDR3: TGTGCCAGCAGCTTACGGACAGGGGGCCGGCAGACCCAGTACTTC.

The chain combines TRBV28 with TRBJ2-7, with TRBD2 identical over 13 bases. CDR3 length: 16 residues. CDR1 is MDHEN, CDR2 SYDVKM, per germline. The ends lost 5 bases at V and 4 bases at J; junction bases unmatched: 8. The CDR3: CASSAPGTSGVYEQYF. CDR3 in DNA: TGTGCCAGCAGTGCCCCCGGGACTAGCGGGGTTTACGAGCAGTACTTC.

The V call is TRBV15, the J call TRBJ1-2; D unclear. With 5 bases removed from V and 2 bases from J, the gap between germline ends came to 6 bases. The CDR3 length is 12 residues. The germline CDR1 and CDR2 sequences are LNHNV and YYDKDF (reference sequence). The CDR3 is CATSEGNYGYTF. CDR3 DNA: TGTGCCACCAGCGAGGGCAACTATGGCTACACCTTC.

This clone occurred once. The genes are TRBV15 and TRBJ1-5, with 7 bases that match TRBD1. Germline V gene sequence: CDR1 LNHNV, CDR2 YYDKDF (reference sequence). The length of the CDR3 is 16 residues. The V gene end was trimmed by 1 base and the J gene end by 0 bases; junction bases not matched to a gene: 3. In DNA form, the CDR3 reads TGTGCCACCAGCAGAGGTGGGACAGATAGCAATCAGCCCCAGCATTTT. It is translated as CATSRGGTDSNQPQHF. Based on the CDR3 plus reference TRBV15 and TRBJ1-5, the full variable domain is DAMVIQNPRYQVTQFGKPVTLSCSQTLNHNVMYWYQQKSSQAPKLLFHYYDKDFNNEADTPDNFQSRRPNTSFCFLDIRSPGLGDTAMYLCATSRGGTDSNQPQHFGDGTRLSIL.

This chain's CDR3 is CATSRGGRASPLHF. The CDR3 nucleotides read TGTGCCACCAGCAGAGGGGGCCGTGCATCACCCCTCCACTTT. The chain is built from TRBV15 and TRBJ1-6, with D perhaps matching TRBD1 (5 bases). Trimming cost V 1 base and J 10 bases, with 11 bases left between them. CDR3 length: 14 amino acids. Germline V lookup: CDR1 LNHNV, CDR2 YYDKDF (reference sequence).

J is TRBJ1-2 and V is TRBV6-1; perhaps TRBD1 as D (5 bases). Germline V gene lookup returns CDR1 MNHNS and CDR2 SASEGT. The CDR3 totals 16 residues. Trimming took off 0 bases at V and 4 bases at J, with 15 bases between the two ends. Written as DNA, the CDR3 is TGTGCCAGCAGTGAAGCTGGGGGGACCCTTGGCTATGGCTACACCTTC. It yields the protein CASSEAGGTLGYGYTF.

The J gene is TRBJ2-2, the V gene TRBV2; 10 nucleotides line up with TRBD2. V shed 7 bases and J 1 base; nucleotides not matched to a gene: 3. Germline V lookup: CDR1 SNHLY, CDR2 FYNNEI. The CDR3 sequence is 15 residues long. The CDR3 bases are TGTGCCAGCAAAGGACTAGCGGTGAACACCGGGGAGCTGTTTTTT. Protein: CASKGLAVNTGELFF.

CDR3 in amino acids: CASSLWTGENQPQHF. CDR3 in DNA: TGCGCCAGCAGCCTTTGGACAGGGGAAAATCAGCCCCAGCATTTT. V usage is TRBV5-1 and J usage is TRBJ1-5; TRBD1 aligns across 9 bases. Germline V gene sequence: CDR1 SGHRS, CDR2 YFSETQ. This CDR3 has 15 amino acids. After removal of 4 bases from V and 4 bases from J, the junction contained 6 bases not matched to a gene. Full variable domain (rest looked up from reference TRBV5-1 and TRBJ1-5): KAGVTQTPRYLIKTRGQQVTLSCSPISGHRSVSWYQQTPGQGLQFLFEYFSETQRNKGNFPGRFSGRQFSNSRSEMNVSTLELGDSALYLCASSLWTGENQPQHFGDGTRLSIL.